The 14 T cell receptor beta chains below all came from one sample that was sequenced in a study of T cell clones after liver transplantation. Profiling relied on immunoSEQ multiplex PCR, and the TCRdb table lists in-frame clones only, not all of them. Of approximately 2,900 clones detected, less than 25% appear once; the ten largest clones hold less than 20%. What these receptors recognize is not known. Sequencing of dividing CFSE-low cells from the MLR defined alloreactive TCRbeta sequences. The sequenced sample consisted of CD4+ T cells from PBMCs cultured with third-party cells. Source of these receptors: a human patient who received a liver transplant. The T cells may come from the graft donor.

This sequence joins TRBV6-7 and TRBJ2-3; D might be TRBD1 (5 bases). TRBV6-7 is placed among ORFs of uncertain function. Trimming took off 2 bases at V and 6 bases at J, with 18 bases between the two ends. This CDR3 spans 16 amino acids. The CDR3 protein is CASSYRGRVERDTQYF. CDR3 coding DNA: TGTGCCAGCAGTTACCGCGGCAGGGTGGAGAGGGATACGCAGTATTTT.

This clone was detected only a few times. The chain uses TRBV19 and TRBJ2-4, with 7 bases identical to TRBD1. The V gene's germline CDR1 is LNHDA and CDR2 SQIVND (reference sequence). This CDR3 comprises 15 residues. Trimming took 3 bases from V and 3 from J; bases not matched to a gene: 5. In nucleotides, the CDR3 is TGTGCCAGTAGTATCTCGGACAGGTTCAAAAACATTCAGTACTTC. Translated: CASSISDRFKNIQYF.

This clone was counted a few times. V usage is TRBV2 and J usage is TRBJ1-2; D is unresolved. Trimming stripped 6 bases from V and 4 bases from J, with 9 bases between. The CDR3 is 12 residues long. Germline V lookup: CDR1 SNHLY, CDR2 FYNNEI. CDR3 coding DNA: TGTGCCAGCAGAAGGTTGACCTATGGCTACACCTTC. The encoded protein is CASRRLTYGYTF.

This clone was counted between two and nine times. This chain uses TRBV28 with TRBJ2-3, with 7 bases identical to TRBD1. Per the germline V gene, CDR1 is MDHEN and CDR2 is SYDVKM. Unmatched junction bases numbered 10, after V lost 7 bases and J lost 3 bases. The CDR3 loop spans 15 amino acids. The CDR3 spells CASIPTGSRTDTQYF. The DNA of the CDR3 is TGTGCCAGCATCCCGACAGGGTCTCGTACAGATACGCAGTATTTT. Full variable domain (rest looked up from reference TRBV28 and TRBJ2-3): DVKVTQSSRYLVKRTGEKVFLECVQDMDHENMFWYRQDPGLGLRLIYFSYDVKMKEKGDIPEGYSVSREKKERFSLILESASTNQTSMYLCASIPTGSRTDTQYFGPGTRLTVL.

This clone is labeled large (0.1 to 1%). J is TRBJ1-2 and V is TRBV19; D not resolved. The length of the CDR3 is 14 residues. Looked up from germline, CDR1 is LNHDA and CDR2 is SQIVND (reference sequence). V was trimmed by 7 bases and J by 8 bases, leaving 20 bases between them. CDR3 DNA sequence: TGTGCCAGTACCCAAATGGCAGCGGTGGGAGGCTACACCTTC. Translated, it gives CASTQMAAVGGYTF.

This clone occurred once. The sample holds other DNA sequences that translate to the same CDR3. The V and J genes are TRBV4-3 and TRBJ1-1; 10 bases line up with TRBD1. Germline V gene data show CDR1 as LGHNA and CDR2 as YSLEER. J gave up 6 bases and V 3 bases, and 4 bases lay outside the gene matches. CDR3 length: 14 residues. In nucleotides, the CDR3 is TGCGCCAGCAGCCAGACAGGGGGCAGAGCTGAAGCTTTCTTT. It is translated as CASSQTGGRAEAFF.

This chain links TRBV6-6 with TRBJ2-7, with D perhaps matching TRBD1 (5 bases). From germline, CDR1 is MNHNY and CDR2 SVGAGI (reference sequence). This CDR3 has 14 amino acids. Trimming pared 6 bases from V and 3 bases from J, leaving 15 bases between. As DNA, the CDR3 is TGTGCCAGCAGCCACGGACAACATTTCTACGAGCAGTACTTC. Translation: CASSHGQHFYEQYF.

This clone turned up a few times. The chain links TRBV5-4 to TRBJ2-1; D may be TRBD2 (7 bases). V lost 5 bases, J lost 2 bases, and 17 bases lay in between. This CDR3 has 16 residues. CDR1 SGHNT and CDR2 YYREEE come from the germline V gene (reference sequence). CDR3: CASSLGGRAPYNEQFF. CDR3 coding DNA: TGTGCCAGCAGTCTGGGGGGGCGAGCCCCCTACAATGAGCAGTTCTTC.

The chain combines TRBV6-5 with TRBJ2-1; maybe TRBD1 (6 bases). Trimming stripped 10 bases from V and 5 bases from J, with 15 bases between. The V gene's germline CDR1 is MNHEY and CDR2 SVGAGI. This CDR3 has 13 amino acids. CDR3 nucleotide sequence: TGTGCCACTTGGGGGCTCAGCGACAATGAGCAGTTCTTC. Translating it yields CATWGLSDNEQFF.

By its share, this clone is hyperexpanded (1% or more). Here the CDR3 reads CASSLGGFGNTIYF. DNA for the CDR3: TGTGCCAGCAGCTTGGGAGGGTTTGGAAACACCATATATTTT. The chain couples TRBV5-6 to TRBJ1-3, with unresolved D. The CDR3 has 14 amino acids. Trimming stripped 0 bases from V and 3 bases from J, with 7 bases between. The germline gives CDR1 SGHDT, CDR2 YYEEEE.

V gene TRBV5-4 combines with J gene TRBJ2-5, with TRBD2 matching over 11 bases. Unmatched junction bases numbered 5, after V lost 2 bases and J lost 5 bases. The CDR3 is 15 amino acids. Germline lookup yields CDR1 SGHNT and CDR2 YYREEE (reference sequence). Here the CDR3 DNA reads TGTGCCAGCAGCTTAAAACTAGCGGGAGAGGAGACCCAGTACTTC. This sequence encodes CASSLKLAGEETQYF.

This clone appeared a few times. This chain uses TRBV11-2 with TRBJ2-5; D is unclear. V gave up 0 bases and J gave up 4 bases, with 9 bases separating them. The germline V gene has CDR1 SGHAT and CDR2 FQNNGV. This CDR3 is built from 14 residues. CDR3 sequence reads: CASSLDRVGETQYF. The CDR3 nucleotides are TGTGCCAGCAGCTTAGATCGGGTAGGAGAGACCCAGTACTTC.

The chain uses TRBV28 and TRBJ1-6; 7 nucleotides line up with TRBD1. V gave up 5 bases and J gave up 10 bases; unmatched junction bases: 14. Germline CDR1 is MDHEN and CDR2 is SYDVKM. The CDR3 runs 16 residues. The DNA of the CDR3 is TGTGCCAGCAGTGGGGCAACAGGGGCGTCCGGGTCACCCCTCCACTTT. It specifies CASSGATGASGSPLHF.

This clone was observed a handful of times. V gene TRBV6-6 combines with J gene TRBJ2-5, with 11 bases aligning to TRBD2. V shed 7 bases, J shed 5 bases, and the junction held 12 bases outside the gene matches. This CDR3 is 16 amino acids long. Germline CDR1 MNHNY, CDR2 SVGAGI (reference sequence). CDR3 loop: CASKDQTLAGVETQYF. The CDR3 DNA reads TGTGCCAGCAAAGACCAGACACTAGCGGGAGTCGAGACCCAGTACTTC.